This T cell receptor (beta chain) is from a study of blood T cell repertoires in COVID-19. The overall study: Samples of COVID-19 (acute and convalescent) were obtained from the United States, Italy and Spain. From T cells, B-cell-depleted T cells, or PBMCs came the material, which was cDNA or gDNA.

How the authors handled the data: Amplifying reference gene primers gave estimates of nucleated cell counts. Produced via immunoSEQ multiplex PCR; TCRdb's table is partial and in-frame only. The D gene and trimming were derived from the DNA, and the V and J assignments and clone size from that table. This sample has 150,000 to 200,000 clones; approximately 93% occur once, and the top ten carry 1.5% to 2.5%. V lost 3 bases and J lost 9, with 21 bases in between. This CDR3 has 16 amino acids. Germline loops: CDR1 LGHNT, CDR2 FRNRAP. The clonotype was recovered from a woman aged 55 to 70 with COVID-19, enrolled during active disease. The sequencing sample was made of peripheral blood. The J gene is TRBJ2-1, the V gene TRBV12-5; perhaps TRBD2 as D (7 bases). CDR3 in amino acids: CASGLGGDYRSPEQFF. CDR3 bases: TGTGCTAGTGGTTTAGGGGGGGACTACCGATCCCCTGAGCAGTTCTTC.